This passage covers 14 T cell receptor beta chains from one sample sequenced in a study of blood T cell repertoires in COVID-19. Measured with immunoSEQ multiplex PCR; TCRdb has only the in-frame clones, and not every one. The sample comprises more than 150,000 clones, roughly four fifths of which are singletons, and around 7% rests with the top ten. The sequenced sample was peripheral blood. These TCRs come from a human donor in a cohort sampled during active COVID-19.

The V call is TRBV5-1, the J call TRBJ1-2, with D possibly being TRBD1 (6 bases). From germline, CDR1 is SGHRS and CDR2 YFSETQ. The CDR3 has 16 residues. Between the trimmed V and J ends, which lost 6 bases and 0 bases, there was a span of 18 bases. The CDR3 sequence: CASNRDTSSSNYGYTF. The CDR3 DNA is TGCGCCAGCAACCGGGACACATCAAGTTCTAACTATGGCTACACCTTC.

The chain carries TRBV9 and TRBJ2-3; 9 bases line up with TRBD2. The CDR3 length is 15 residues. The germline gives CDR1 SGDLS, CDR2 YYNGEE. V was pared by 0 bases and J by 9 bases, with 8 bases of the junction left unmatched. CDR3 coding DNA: TGTGCCAGCAGCGTAGGCGGGGGGGCTATTAGGACGCAGTATTTT. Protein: CASSVGGGAIRTQYF. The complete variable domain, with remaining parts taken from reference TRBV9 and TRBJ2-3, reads DSGVTQTPKHLITATGQRVTLRCSPRSGDLSVYWYQQSLDQGLQFLIQYYNGEERAKGNILERFSAQQFPDLHSELNLSSLELGDSALYFCASSVGGGAIRTQYFGPGTRLTVL.

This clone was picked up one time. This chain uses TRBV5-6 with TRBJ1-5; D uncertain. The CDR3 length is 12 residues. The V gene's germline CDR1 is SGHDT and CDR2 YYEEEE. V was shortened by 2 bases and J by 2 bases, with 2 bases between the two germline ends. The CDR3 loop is CASSFGNQPQHF. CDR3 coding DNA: TGTGCCAGCAGCTTCGGCAATCAGCCCCAGCATTTT. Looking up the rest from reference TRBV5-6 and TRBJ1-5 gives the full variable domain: DAGVTQSPTHLIKTRGQQVTLRCSPKSGHDTVSWYQQALGQGPQFIFQYYEEEERQRGNFPDRFSGHQFPNYSSELNVNALLLGDSALYLCASSFGNQPQHFGDGTRLSIL.

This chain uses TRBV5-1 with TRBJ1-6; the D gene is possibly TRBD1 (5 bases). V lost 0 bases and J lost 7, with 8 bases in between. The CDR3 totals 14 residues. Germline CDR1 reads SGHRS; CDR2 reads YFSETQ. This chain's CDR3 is CASSLEQVNSPLHF. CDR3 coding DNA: TGCGCCAGCAGCTTGGAACAGGTCAATTCACCCCTCCACTTT. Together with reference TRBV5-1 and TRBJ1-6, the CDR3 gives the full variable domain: KAGVTQTPRYLIKTRGQQVTLSCSPISGHRSVSWYQQTPGQGLQFLFEYFSETQRNKGNFPGRFSGRQFSNSRSEMNVSTLELGDSALYLCASSLEQVNSPLHFGNGTRLTVT.

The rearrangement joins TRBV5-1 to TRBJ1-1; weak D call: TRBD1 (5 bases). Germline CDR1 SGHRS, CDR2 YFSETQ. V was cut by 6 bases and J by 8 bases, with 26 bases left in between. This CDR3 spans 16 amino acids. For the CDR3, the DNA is TGCGCCAGCACCCAAGGGGCCAGGTTCCGGACGACCGAAGCTTTCTTT. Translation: CASTQGARFRTTEAFF.

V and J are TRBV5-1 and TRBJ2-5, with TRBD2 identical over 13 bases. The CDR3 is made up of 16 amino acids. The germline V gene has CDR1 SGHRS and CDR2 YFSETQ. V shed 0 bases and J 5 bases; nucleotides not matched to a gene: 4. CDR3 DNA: TGCGCCAGCAGCTTGGCCCCGGGACTAGCGGGGGAGACCCAGTACTTC. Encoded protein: CASSLAPGLAGETQYF.

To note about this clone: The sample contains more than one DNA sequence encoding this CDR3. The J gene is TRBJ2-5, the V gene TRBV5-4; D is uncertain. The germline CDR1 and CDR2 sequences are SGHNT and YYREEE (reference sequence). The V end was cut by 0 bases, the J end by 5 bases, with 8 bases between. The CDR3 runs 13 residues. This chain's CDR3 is CASSLGGRETQYF. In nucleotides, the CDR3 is TGTGCCAGCAGCTTGGGAGGCCGGGAGACCCAGTACTTC. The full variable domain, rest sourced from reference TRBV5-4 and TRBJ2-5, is ETGVTQSPTHLIKTRGQQVTLRCSSQSGHNTVSWYQQALGQGPQFIFQYYREEENGRGNFPPRFSGLQFPNYSSELNVNALELDDSALYLCASSLGGRETQYFGPGTRLLVL.

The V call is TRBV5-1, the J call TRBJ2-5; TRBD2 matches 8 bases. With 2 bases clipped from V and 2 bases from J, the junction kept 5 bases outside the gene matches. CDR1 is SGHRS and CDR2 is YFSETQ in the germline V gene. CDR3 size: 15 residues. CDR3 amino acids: CASSFSGVIQETQYF. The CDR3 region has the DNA TGCGCCAGCAGCTTTAGCGGGGTGATACAAGAGACCCAGTACTTC. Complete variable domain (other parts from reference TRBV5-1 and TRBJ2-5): KAGVTQTPRYLIKTRGQQVTLSCSPISGHRSVSWYQQTPGQGLQFLFEYFSETQRNKGNFPGRFSGRQFSNSRSEMNVSTLELGDSALYLCASSFSGVIQETQYFGPGTRLLVL.

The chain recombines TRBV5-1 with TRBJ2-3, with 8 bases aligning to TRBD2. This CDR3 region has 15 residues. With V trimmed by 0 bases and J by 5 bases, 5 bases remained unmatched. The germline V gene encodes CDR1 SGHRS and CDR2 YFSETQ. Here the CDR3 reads CASSLAAGGKDTQYF. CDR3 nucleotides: TGCGCCAGCAGCTTGGCCGCGGGGGGAAAAGATACGCAGTATTTT.

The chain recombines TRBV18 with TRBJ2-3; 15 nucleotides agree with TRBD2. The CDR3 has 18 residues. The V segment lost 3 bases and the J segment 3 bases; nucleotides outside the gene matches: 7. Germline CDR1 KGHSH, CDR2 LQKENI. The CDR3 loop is CASSPPGTSGGTTDTQYF. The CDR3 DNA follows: TGTGCCAGCTCACCTCCTGGGACTAGCGGGGGGACTACAGATACGCAGTATTTT.

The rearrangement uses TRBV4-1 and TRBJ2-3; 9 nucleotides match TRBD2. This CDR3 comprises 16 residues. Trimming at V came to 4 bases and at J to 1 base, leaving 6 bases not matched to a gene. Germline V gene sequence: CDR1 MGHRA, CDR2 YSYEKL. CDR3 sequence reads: CASSPLTSGGTDTQYF. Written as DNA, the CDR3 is TGCGCCAGCAGCCCGCTGACTAGCGGAGGCACAGATACGCAGTATTTT.

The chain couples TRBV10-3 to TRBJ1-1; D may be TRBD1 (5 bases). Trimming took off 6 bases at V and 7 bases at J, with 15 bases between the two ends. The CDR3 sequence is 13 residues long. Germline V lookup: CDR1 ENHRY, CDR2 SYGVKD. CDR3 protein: CAISEDGAYEAFF. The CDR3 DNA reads TGTGCCATCAGCGAAGATGGGGCTTATGAAGCTTTCTTT.

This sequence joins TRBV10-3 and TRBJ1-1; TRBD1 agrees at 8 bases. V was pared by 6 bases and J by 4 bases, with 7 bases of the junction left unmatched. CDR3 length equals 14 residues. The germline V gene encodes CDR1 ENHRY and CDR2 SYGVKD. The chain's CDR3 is CAIRGATGGTEAFF. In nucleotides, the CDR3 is TGTGCCATCAGAGGCGCTACAGGGGGCACTGAAGCTTTCTTT.

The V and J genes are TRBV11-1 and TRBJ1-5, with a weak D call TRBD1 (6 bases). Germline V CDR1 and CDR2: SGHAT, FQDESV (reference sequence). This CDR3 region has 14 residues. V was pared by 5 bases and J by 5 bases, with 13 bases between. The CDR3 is CASSPNRAHQPQHF. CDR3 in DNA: TGTGCCAGCAGCCCCAACAGGGCCCATCAGCCCCAGCATTTT. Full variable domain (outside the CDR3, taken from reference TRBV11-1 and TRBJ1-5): EAEVAQSPRYKITEKSQAVAFWCDPISGHATLYWYRQILGQGPELLVQFQDESVVDDSQLPKDRFSAERLKGVDSTLKIQPAELGDSAMYLCASSPNRAHQPQHFGDGTRLSIL.